This T cell receptor beta chain came from a study of blood T cell repertoires in COVID-19. Across the whole study: Both acute and convalescent COVID-19 samples were obtained from the United States, Italy and Spain. T cells, B-cell-depleted T cells, or PBMCs provided the cDNA or gDNA that served as material.

Original analysis: Nucleated cell number was recorded as an estimate derived from reference gene primer amplification. The data were produced by immunoSEQ multiplex PCR, yet TCRdb's version contains in-frame clones alone and is incomplete. Clonal size and the V and J genes are those of that table, whereas D and trimming came from the DNA. The sample includes about 120,000 clones, roughly 90% seen only once; the top ten take approximately 19%. V lost 1 base, J lost 5 bases, and 6 bases stayed unmatched. The CDR3 contains 15 residues. Germline V gene data show CDR1 as MDHEN and CDR2 as SYDVKM. The chain links TRBV28 to TRBJ1-1, with TRBD1 matching 8 bases. The sequencing sample was made of peripheral blood. The source is a human donor with acute or convalescent COVID-19. The donor label of this sample is uncertain. CDR3 in DNA: TGTGCCAGCAGTTTATCTAGGACAGGGCGGACTGAAGCTTTCTTT. It translates to CASSLSRTGRTEAFF. Variable domain in full (rest from reference TRBV28 and TRBJ1-1): DVKVTQSSRYLVKRTGEKVFLECVQDMDHENMFWYRQDPGLGLRLIYFSYDVKMKEKGDIPEGYSVSREKKERFSLILESASTNQTSMYLCASSLSRTGRTEAFFGQGTRLTVV.